This T cell receptor (beta chain) was captured by sequencing in a study of OX40 agonist ivuxolimab in advanced cancers. Assay used: immunoSEQ multiplex PCR; TCRdb lists only in-frame clones, some missing. The sample lists more than 45,000 clones, approximately 83% seen once, with roughly 1.5% in the top ten. Germline lookup yields CDR1 MNHEY and CDR2 SMNVEV (reference sequence). Between the trimmed V and J ends, which lost 5 bases and 4 bases, there was a span of 11 bases. This CDR3 has 13 residues. The V and J genes are TRBV27 and TRBJ1-2; perhaps TRBD1 as D (6 bases). This receptor was identified in an adult with an advanced solid tumor such as melanoma, head and neck, liver or kidney cancer. The input for sequencing was CD4+ or CD8+ T cells sorted from blood, taken in a trial of the OX40 agonist ivuxolimab. As DNA, the CDR3 is TGTGCCAGCAGTCTGGACAGCACCTATGGCTACACCTTC. Encoded protein: CASSLDSTYGYTF.